The source of this T cell receptor (beta chain) is a study of response to subunit inactivated influenza vaccine. This CDR3 is 15 amino acids long. J gave up 3 bases and V 5 bases, and 10 bases lay outside the gene matches. In germline, CDR1 is SEHNR, CDR2 FQNEAQ (reference sequence). TCRdb recomputed calls from the RT-PCR reads with MiXCR, one row per CDR3 protein. The repertoire has about 500,000 distinct CDR3 sequences, roughly 13% of them found once; the top ten carry approximately 14%. This clonotype was recorded a few times. The chain has TRBV7-9 and TRBJ2-7; 7 bases line up with TRBD2. Material: PBMCs from blood, obtained roughly 6 weeks after vaccination. The TCR was taken from a man aged 50 or older who received an inactivated influenza vaccine. CDR3 sequence (DNA): TGTGCCAGCAGCCCATGGTTAGCGGGCAACTACGAGCAGTACTTC. Its translation: CASSPWLAGNYEQYF.